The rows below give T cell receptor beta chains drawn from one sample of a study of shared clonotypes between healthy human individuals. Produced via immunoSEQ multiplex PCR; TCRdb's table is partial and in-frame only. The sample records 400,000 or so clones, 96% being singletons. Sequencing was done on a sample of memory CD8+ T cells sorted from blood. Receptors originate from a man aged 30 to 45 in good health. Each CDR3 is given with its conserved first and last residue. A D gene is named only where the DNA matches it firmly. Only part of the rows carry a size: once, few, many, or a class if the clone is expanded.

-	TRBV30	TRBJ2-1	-	TGTGCCTGGACCTACTCGTTAGTCTACAATGAGCAGTTCTTC	CAWTYSLVYNEQFF
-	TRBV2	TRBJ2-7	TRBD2	TGTGCCAGCAGACTAAAGCGGGAGGGGCCCCACGAGCAGTACTTC	CASRLKREGPHEQYF
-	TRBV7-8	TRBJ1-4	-	TGTGCCAGCAGCCAAGGAACGACTAATGAAAAACTGTTTTTT	CASSQGTTNEKLFF
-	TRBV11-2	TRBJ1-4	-	TGTGCCAGAACAGGGTTTCGTACAACTAATGAAAAACTGTTTTTT	CARTGFRTTNEKLFF
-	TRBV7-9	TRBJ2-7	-	TGTGCCAGCAGCCCGGGACACTTCTACGAGCAGTACTTC	CASSPGHFYEQYF
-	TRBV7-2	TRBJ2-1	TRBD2	TGTGCCAGCAGCTCTACTAGCGGGAATAAGTTCTTC	CASSSTSGNKFF
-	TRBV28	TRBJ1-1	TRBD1	TGTGCCTCCCATAAGGGGGCCACTGAAGCTTTCTTT	CASHKGATEAFF
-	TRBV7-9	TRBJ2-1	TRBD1	TGTGCCAGCAGCCCAACGGGACAGACTTACAATGAGCAGTTCTTC	CASSPTGQTYNEQFF
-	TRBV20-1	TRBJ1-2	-	TGCAGTGCTAGAGCAGGGTATGGCTACACCTTC	CSARAGYGYTF
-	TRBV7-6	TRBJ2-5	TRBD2	TGTGCCAGCAGCTCGGGACTAGCGGGACGAGAGACCCAGTACTTC	CASSSGLAGRETQYF
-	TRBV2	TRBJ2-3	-	TGTGCCATTTTTAATTCGGGAGAGTCTCGACAGTTCACAGATACGCAGTATTTT	CAIFNSGESRQFTDTQYF
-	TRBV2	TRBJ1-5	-	TGTGCCAGCAGTGACAGGTGGAGCAATCAGCCCCAGCATTTT	CASSDRWSNQPQHF
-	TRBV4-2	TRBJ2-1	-	TGTGCCAGCAGCCAAGGGGTCGGGGAGATAAACAATGAGCAGTTCTTC	CASSQGVGEINNEQFF
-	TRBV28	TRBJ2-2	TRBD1	TGTGCCAGCAGTTTATTCCAGGGGGCGAACACCGGGGAGCTGTTTTTT	CASSLFQGANTGELFF
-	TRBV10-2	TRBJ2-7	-	TGCGCCAGCAGGTACTACCGGGACGATTACGAGCAGTACTTC	CASRYYRDDYEQYF
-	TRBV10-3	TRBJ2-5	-	TGTGCCATCAGAGAACAAGAGACCCAGTACTTC	CAIREQETQYF
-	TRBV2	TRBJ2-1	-	TGTGCCAGCAGTGACAGGAATGAGCAGTTCTTC	CASSDRNEQFF
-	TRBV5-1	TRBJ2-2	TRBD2	TGCGCCAGCAGCTTCGGACTAGCCAGCCTATCGAACACCGGGGAGCTGTTTTTT	CASSFGLASLSNTGELFF
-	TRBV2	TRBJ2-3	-	TGTGCCAGCAGGCCCCCAAGGGGTTATACGCAGTATTTT	CASRPPRGYTQYF
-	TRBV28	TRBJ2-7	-	TGTGCCAGCAGTTGGGCCCCGGGGTTCTACGAGCAGTACTTC	CASSWAPGFYEQYF
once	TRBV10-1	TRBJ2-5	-	TGCGCCAGCAGTGAGCGGCAAGAGACCCAGTACTTC	CASSERQETQYF
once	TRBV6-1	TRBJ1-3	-	TGTGCCAGCAGTGACGCCTCGTGGGGGGTTCGGGGAAACACCATATATTTT	CASSDASWGVRGNTIYF
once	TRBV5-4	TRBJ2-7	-	TGTGCCAGCAGCTTGGGCCATACCACCTCTGCGGACGAGCAGTACTTC	CASSLGHTTSADEQYF
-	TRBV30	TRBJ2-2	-	TGTGCCTGGAGTAGGGTCACCGGGGAGCTGTTTTTT	CAWSRVTGELFF
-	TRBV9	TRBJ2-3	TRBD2	TGTGCCAGCAGCGTAGCCCTAGCGGGAGGGCCGGGGGATACGCAGTATTTT	CASSVALAGGPGDTQYF
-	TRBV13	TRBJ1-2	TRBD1	TGTGCCAGCAGCGCGACAGGGGACGGCTACACCTTC	CASSATGDGYTF
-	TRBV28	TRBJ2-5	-	TGTGCCAGCAGTCCCTCAGTGAAAAGGGAGGAAGAGACCCAGTACTTC	CASSPSVKREEETQYF
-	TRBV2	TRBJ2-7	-	TGTGCCAGCAGACTATACCTAGCTACCTACGAGCAGTACTTC	CASRLYLATYEQYF
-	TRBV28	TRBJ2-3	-	TGTGCCAGCAGTTTATGGTCGCAGAACAGGGGCACAGATACGCAGTATTTT	CASSLWSQNRGTDTQYF
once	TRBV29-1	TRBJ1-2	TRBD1	TGCAGCGCGGGACAGGCCTATGGCTACACCTTC	CSAGQAYGYTF
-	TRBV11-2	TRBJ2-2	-	TGTGCCAGCAGTTTTATATGGGGCACCGGGGAGCTGTTTTTT	CASSFIWGTGELFF
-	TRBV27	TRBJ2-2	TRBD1	TGTGCCAGCAGTACCAAACCGGGACAGTACACCGGGGAGCTGTTTTTT	CASSTKPGQYTGELFF
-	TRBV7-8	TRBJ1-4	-	TGTGCCAGCAGCTTATATGTCCGTTCAACTAATGAAAAACTGTTTTTT	CASSLYVRSTNEKLFF
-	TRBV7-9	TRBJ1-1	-	TGTGCCAGCAGCGACATAAGAGGAGCTTTCTTT	CASSDIRGAFF
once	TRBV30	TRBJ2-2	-	TGTGCCTGGAGTGCCCAACGGACCGGGGAGCTGTTTTTT	CAWSAQRTGELFF
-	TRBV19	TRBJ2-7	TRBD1	TGTGCCAGTAGTGAAGACAGGGGATACGAGCAGTACTTC	CASSEDRGYEQYF
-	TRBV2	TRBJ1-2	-	TGTGCCAGCAGCGCCGGGACACTTAACTATGGCTACACCTTC	CASSAGTLNYGYTF
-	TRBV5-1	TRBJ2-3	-	TGCGCCAGCAGCGTCTCTGACCACTCTAGCACAGATACGCAGTATTTT	CASSVSDHSSTDTQYF
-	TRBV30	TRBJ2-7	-	TGTGCCTGGAGTAGGGGGAGGGATGGCGAGCAGTACTTC	CAWSRGRDGEQYF
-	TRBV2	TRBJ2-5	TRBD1	TGTGCCAGCAGTGAATTCGGGGACAGGGTGGCTAGCGAGACCCAGTACTTC	CASSEFGDRVASETQYF
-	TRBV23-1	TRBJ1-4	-	TGCGCCAGCAGTCAATCGTTGACAGTTGAGACACCCGCAACTAATGAAAAACTGTTTTTT	CASSQSLTVETPATNEKLFF
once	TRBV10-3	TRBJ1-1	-	TGTGCCATCAGGCCCTGGACGGGGAGTCGTACAAAAGCTTTCTTT	CAIRPWTGSRTKAFF
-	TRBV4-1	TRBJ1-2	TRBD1	TGCGCCAGCAGCCGCACAGGGGTCCTACTCTATGGCTACACCTTC	CASSRTGVLLYGYTF
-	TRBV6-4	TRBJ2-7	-	TGTGCCAGCAACGAATCCCTTTCCAGGGTTGAGGACTACGAGCAGTACTTC	CASNESLSRVEDYEQYF
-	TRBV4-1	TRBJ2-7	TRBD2	TGCGCCAGCAGCCGGACTAGCGGGAGGTACGAGCAGTACTTC	CASSRTSGRYEQYF
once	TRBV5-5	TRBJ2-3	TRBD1	TGTGCCAGCGCAGGGGGCGGGACAGATACGCAGTATTTT	CASAGGGTDTQYF
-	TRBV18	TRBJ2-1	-	TGTGCCAGCTCACCCTCGACGGACAATGAGCAGTTCTTC	CASSPSTDNEQFF
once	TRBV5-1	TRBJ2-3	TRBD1	TGCGCCAGCAGCCGAAAGACCCGGGACAGTACGTCAGATACGCAGTATTTT	CASSRKTRDSTSDTQYF
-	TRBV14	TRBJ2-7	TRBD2	TGTGCCAGCAGCCACGTCCCTAGCGGGAGGGCCCACGAGCAGTACTTC	CASSHVPSGRAHEQYF
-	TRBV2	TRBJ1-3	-	TGTGCCAGCAGTGAAATCAGGGTTGGTGGAAACACCATATATTTT	CASSEIRVGGNTIYF
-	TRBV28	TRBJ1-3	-	TGTGCCAGCAGTTTAGATCCCCGATGGGCTAGCTCTGGAAACACCATATATTTT	CASSLDPRWASSGNTIYF